The sequence of this TCR beta chain was determined in a study of blood T cell repertoires in COVID-19. Study at large: Specimens from acute and convalescent COVID-19 originated in the United States, Italy and Spain.

Residents of about two dozen US areas, aged roughly 18 to 89 years, made up the participants. Cohorts were determined from participant-reported clinical history. This CDR3 is built from 15 residues. The germline gives CDR1 SEHNR, CDR2 FQNEAQ (reference sequence). Deletions cut 3 bases from V and 0 bases from J, with 9 bases between. Methods used by the authors: Cell counts per sample came from amplifying reference gene primers. The protocol was immunoSEQ multiplex PCR, while the TCRdb copy is restricted to in-frame clones and leaves out a portion. The V and J calls and clone size were taken over from that table, and D and trimming were inferred from the DNA. The sample yields 150,000 to 200,000 clones, 70% to 90% seen once.

The chain links TRBV7-9 to TRBJ2-4; D is ambiguous. Sequencing was carried out using PBMCs or T cells enriched from blood (not recorded which). This TCR came from a woman between 45 and 65 years old who had recovered from COVID-19. In nucleotides, the CDR3 is TGTGCCAGCAGCTTCCTATCGAAAGCCAAAAACATTCAGTACTTC. Its translation: CASSFLSKAKNIQYF. The full variable domain, with the rest looked up from reference TRBV7-9 and TRBJ2-4, is DTGVSQNPRHKITKRGQNVTFRCDPISEHNRLYWYRQTLGQGPEFLTYFQNEAQLEKSRLLSDRFSAERPKGSFSTLEIQRTEQGDSAMYLCASSFLSKAKNIQYFGAGTRLSVL.